Below, 32 T cell receptor beta chains from the same sample are listed, as sequenced in a study of control samples from healthy donors and cancer patients. Here immunoSEQ multiplex PCR was the method, and the copy in TCRdb shows in-frame clones only, minus some. The table lists around 140,000 clones, under 95% of them singletons. Sequences were obtained from blood. The receptors shown here come from a man aged 18 to 29 in good health.

As to this clone: At one of its ends the junction is not consistent with the germline gene, which may arise from a read error. This chain joins TRBV5-4 and TRBJ1-2; tentatively, D is TRBD1 (6 bases). Germline CDR1 reads SGHNT; CDR2 reads YYREEE (reference sequence). CDR3 size: 11 residues. Written as DNA, the CDR3 is TGTGCCAGCAGCTTGGGGGGTGGACAGAGCTTC. The encoded protein is CASSLGGGQSF.

This chain links TRBV15 with TRBJ1-3; no reliable D call. V lost 1 base and J 2 bases, leaving 21 bases between the germline ends. The CDR3 contains 19 residues. Per germline, CDR1 LNHNV and CDR2 YYDKDF (reference sequence). CDR3 residues: CATSRGVGTPLVAGNTIYF. DNA of the CDR3: TGTGCCACCAGCAGAGGGGTTGGAACCCCCCTGGTCGCTGGAAACACCATATATTTT. The full variable domain, completed using reference TRBV15 and TRBJ1-3, is DAMVIQNPRYQVTQFGKPVTLSCSQTLNHNVMYWYQQKSSQAPKLLFHYYDKDFNNEADTPDNFQSRRPNTSFCFLDIRSPGLGDTAMYLCATSRGVGTPLVAGNTIYFGEGSWLTVV.

This clone came up once. This chain uses TRBV12-1 with TRBJ1-1; the table's D call, TRBD1, was not checked against the DNA. TRBV12-1 is given as a pseudogene. This CDR3 is built from 15 residues. In DNA, the CDR3 is TGTGCCAGCAGGCAAACGACAGTGACGAACACTGAAGCTTTCTTT. Its translation is CASRQTTVTNTEAFF.

CDR3 nucleotide sequence: TGTGCCAGCAGCTTAGGACAGACCTACGAGCAGTACTTC. Amino acid sequence: CASSLGQTYEQYF. The genes are TRBV11-2 and TRBJ2-7, with D perhaps TRBD1 (5 bases). The CDR3 sequence is 13 residues long. The ends were cut back, 1 base at V and 2 bases at J, with 6 bases in the middle. From germline, CDR1 is SGHAT and CDR2 FQNNGV.

The chain employs TRBV2 and TRBJ1-3; D uncertain. V was trimmed by 5 bases and J by 3 bases, leaving 8 bases between them. CDR1 SNHLY and CDR2 FYNNEI come from the germline V gene. The CDR3 spans 13 residues. CDR3 coding DNA: TGTGCCAGCAGTTGGTTGAGTGGAAACACCATATATTTT. Protein product: CASSWLSGNTIYF.

This chain joins TRBV5-1 and TRBJ1-1; D perhaps matches TRBD1 (5 bases). The CDR3 is 15 amino acids. Germline CDR1 and CDR2: SGHRS and YFSETQ. Trimming removed 7 bases at V and 3 bases at J, with 19 bases between. CDR3 in amino acids: CASGAIPGLDTEAFF. The CDR3 DNA reads as TGCGCCAGCGGAGCAATCCCGGGACTGGACACTGAAGCTTTCTTT.

The gene calls are TRBV7-9 and TRBJ2-5; D may correspond to TRBD1 or TRBD2 (7 bases each). There are 13 residues in the CDR3. Germline loops: CDR1 SEHNR, CDR2 FQNEAQ (reference sequence). V lost 11 bases and J lost 4, with 17 bases in between. The CDR3 DNA sequence: TGTGCCCTGGGAGGGACAGCTGGAGAGACCCAGTACTTC. Protein product: CALGGTAGETQYF.

The chain's CDR3 is CASSSIPVGTGVFGEEKLFF. The CDR3 DNA reads TGTGCCAGCAGTTCAATTCCGGTGGGGACAGGGGTATTCGGGGAGGAAAAACTGTTTTTT. The chain employs TRBV28 and TRBJ1-4, with 10 bases that match TRBD1. The CDR3 spans 20 residues. V lost 4 bases to trimming and J lost 8 bases; unmatched junction nucleotides: 22. The V gene's germline CDR1 is MDHEN and CDR2 SYDVKM. Drawing the rest from reference TRBV28 and TRBJ1-4, the complete variable domain is DVKVTQSSRYLVKRTGEKVFLECVQDMDHENMFWYRQDPGLGLRLIYFSYDVKMKEKGDIPEGYSVSREKKERFSLILESASTNQTSMYLCASSSIPVGTGVFGEEKLFFGSGTQLSVL.

This chain joins TRBV4-3 and TRBJ2-3; 7 nucleotides line up with TRBD2. The germline V gene has CDR1 LGHNA and CDR2 YSLEER. Trimming removed 1 base from V and 4 bases from J; junction bases left unmatched: 2. The length of the CDR3 is 14 residues. The CDR3 sequence: CASSQGGGADTQYF. The CDR3 DNA sequence: TGCGCCAGCAGCCAAGGGGGAGGGGCAGATACGCAGTATTTT.

The chain recombines TRBV27 with TRBJ2-2; TRBD2 might be the D (7 bases). Germline values: CDR1 MNHEY, CDR2 SMNVEV (reference sequence). CDR3 length equals 18 residues. Trimming stripped 8 bases from V and 1 base from J, with 23 bases between. CDR3 sequence reads: CASGGGGLGKGNTGELFF. Here the CDR3 DNA reads TGTGCCAGCGGGGGAGGGGGACTTGGGAAGGGGAACACCGGGGAGCTGTTTTTT.

The chain employs TRBV4-3 and TRBJ2-1; unclear D gene. The CDR3 has 15 amino acids. V lost 3 bases to trimming and J lost 0 bases, with 9 bases between them. Germline assignment: CDR1 LGHNA and CDR2 YSLEER. As DNA, the CDR3 is TGCGCCAGCAGCCAGGCAATAAGCTCCTACAATGAGCAGTTCTTC. Its translation is CASSQAISSYNEQFF.

In DNA form, the CDR3 reads TGTGCCAGCAGTTACACGAGGACAGGGTTTAATGAAAAACTGTTTTTT. Protein: CASSYTRTGFNEKLFF. The chain uses TRBV6-5 and TRBJ1-4; 8 bases align to TRBD1. This CDR3 is built from 16 residues. V was pared by 2 bases and J by 4 bases, with 6 bases of the junction left unmatched. Germline CDR1 is MNHEY and CDR2 is SVGAGI.

The chain couples TRBV28 to TRBJ2-7, with D unclear. This CDR3 has 12 residues. Germline V gene data show CDR1 as MDHEN and CDR2 as SYDVKM. V dropped 2 bases and J dropped 5 bases, with 7 bases sitting between them. For the CDR3, the DNA is TGTGCCAGCAGTTTACTCCGCAACGAGCAGTACTTC. Its translation: CASSLLRNEQYF.

The chain carries TRBV9 and TRBJ2-3; possibly TRBD2 for D (6 bases). Trimming took 4 bases from V and 5 from J, leaving 23 bases between them. CDR1 is SGDLS and CDR2 is YYNGEE in the germline V gene. CDR3 length equals 17 residues. The CDR3 loop is CASSTHFTSRREDTQYF. DNA of the CDR3: TGTGCCAGCAGCACCCATTTCACGAGTCGGCGGGAAGATACGCAGTATTTT. The full variable domain, its missing parts supplied by reference TRBV9 and TRBJ2-3, is DSGVTQTPKHLITATGQRVTLRCSPRSGDLSVYWYQQSLDQGLQFLIQYYNGEERAKGNILERFSAQQFPDLHSELNLSSLELGDSALYFCASSTHFTSRREDTQYFGPGTRLTVL.

CDR3 sequence (DNA): TGTGCCAGCACGACGGCCATGAACACTGAAGCTTTCTTT. Translation: CASTTAMNTEAFF. The rearrangement links TRBV6-5 to TRBJ1-1; D is unresolved. The ends were cut back, 7 bases at V and 0 bases at J, with 9 bases in the middle. CDR1 and CDR2 from the germline V gene are MNHEY and SVGAGI. The CDR3 extends over 13 amino acids.

CDR3 nucleotides: TGTGCCAGCAGTCCCATGAGAAGCCCGGCTTTCTTT. Translated: CASSPMRSPAFF. This chain uses TRBV28 with TRBJ1-1; no definite D call. The CDR3 runs to 12 residues. V gave up 5 bases and J gave up 11 bases, with 15 bases separating them. Germline CDR1 is MDHEN and CDR2 is SYDVKM.

The rearrangement uses TRBV5-1 and TRBJ2-7; TRBD1 aligns across 7 bases. The germline V gene encodes CDR1 SGHRS and CDR2 YFSETQ. J was trimmed by 5 bases and V by 1 base; bases with no gene match: 12. The CDR3 contains 16 residues. The CDR3 DNA sequence: TGCGCCAGCAGCTTGTCGGCACAGGGGTCAATCCACGAGCAGTACTTC. Translation: CASSLSAQGSIHEQYF.

This clone appeared a few times. The V call is TRBV12-5, the J call TRBJ2-7, with TRBD2 matching over 7 bases. Germline-derived CDR1 and CDR2 are LGHNT and FRNRAP. With 7 bases clipped from V and 3 bases from J, the junction kept 3 bases outside the gene matches. This CDR3 has 12 residues. The CDR3 is CASAGEGYEQYF. CDR3 DNA sequence: TGTGCTAGTGCCGGGGAGGGCTACGAGCAGTACTTC.

This chain connects TRBV19 to TRBJ2-7, with D perhaps matching TRBD1 (5 bases). V lost 5 bases and J 3 bases, leaving 8 bases between the germline ends. This CDR3 is built from 12 residues. CDR1 and CDR2 (germline): LNHDA, SQIVND (reference sequence). Here the CDR3 DNA reads TGTGCCAGTAGTCCCGACAGCTACGAGCAGTACTTC. This gives the protein CASSPDSYEQYF.

This clone was counted between two and nine times. This chain connects TRBV3-1 (or the pseudogene TRBV3-2) to TRBJ1-5; 7 bases align to TRBD1. J was trimmed by 7 bases and V by 3 bases; bases with no gene match: 6. The V gene's germline CDR1 is LGHDT and CDR2 YNNKEL (reference sequence). This CDR3 region has 14 residues. The CDR3 loop reads CASSQTGSFQPQHF. The CDR3 region has the DNA TGTGCCAGCAGCCAGACAGGGTCTTTCCAGCCCCAGCATTTT.

V gene TRBV5-1 combines with J gene TRBJ1-1; no firm D call. The CDR3 has 13 residues. Germline V gene sequence: CDR1 SGHRS, CDR2 YFSETQ. V was pared by 4 bases and J by 0 bases, with 7 bases between. CDR3 in DNA: TGCGCCAGCAGCGGTTTAGTGAACACTGAAGCTTTCTTT. Protein: CASSGLVNTEAFF.

The chain employs TRBV18 and TRBJ1-1, with D unclear. Germline CDR1 is KGHSH and CDR2 is LQKENI. CDR3 length: 15 amino acids. V lost 3 bases to trimming and J lost 6 bases, with 17 bases between them. DNA of the CDR3: TGTGCCAGCTCACCCCTGGGTAGCGACGGGGCTGAAGCTTTCTTT. Protein: CASSPLGSDGAEAFF.

The chain links TRBV3-1 (or the pseudogene TRBV3-2) to TRBJ1-6; D gene ambiguous. This CDR3 is built from 15 residues. Between the trimmed V and J ends, which lost 1 base and 6 bases, there was a span of 10 bases. The germline gives CDR1 LGHDT, CDR2 YNNKEL (reference sequence). CDR3 DNA: TGTGCCAGCAGCCAAGTTTTGGCGGCTAATTCACCCCTCCACTTT. Its translation: CASSQVLAANSPLHF.

The chain recombines TRBV3-1 (or the pseudogene TRBV3-2) with TRBJ1-6; the D gene is possibly TRBD1 (6 bases). Trimming stripped 5 bases from V and 6 bases from J, with 11 bases between. CDR1 LGHDT and CDR2 YNNKEL come from the germline V gene (reference sequence). There are 14 residues in the CDR3. CDR3 nucleotides: TGTGCCAGCAGCGCGTCGGACAGTAATTCACCCCTCCACTTT. Amino acids: CASSASDSNSPLHF.

This chain uses TRBV4-3 with TRBJ1-2; a weak D match, TRBD1 (5 bases). Germline CDR1 is LGHNA and CDR2 is YSLEER. CDR3 size: 14 residues. V gave up 1 base and J gave up 1 base, with 7 bases separating them. CDR3: CASSQAGYNYGYTF. CDR3 DNA: TGCGCCAGCAGCCAAGCAGGGTATAACTATGGCTACACCTTC.

The chain combines TRBV19 with TRBJ1-5; no clear D gene. Germline CDR1 is LNHDA and CDR2 is SQIVND (reference sequence). Trimming took off 4 bases at V and 4 bases at J, with 14 bases between the two ends. CDR3 length equals 15 residues. The CDR3 DNA sequence: TGTGCCAGTAGTACCCCCCGCAGTGGGAATCAGCCCCAGCATTTT. Its translation: CASSTPRSGNQPQHF.

On this clone itself: The identical CDR3 is also encoded by other nucleotide sequences in the sample. The chain links TRBV7-2 to TRBJ2-7; no definite D call. Deletions cut 5 bases from V and 0 bases from J, with 11 bases between. Germline-derived CDR1 and CDR2 are SGHTA and FQGNSA. This CDR3 region has 14 residues. The CDR3 bases are TGTGCCAGCAGCCCCCTGGCGAGCTCCTACGAGCAGTACTTC. Translating it yields CASSPLASSYEQYF.

The chain links TRBV6-2 or TRBV6-3 to TRBJ2-6, with D tentatively TRBD1 (5 bases). With 2 bases removed from V and 0 bases from J, the gap between germline ends came to 14 bases. The CDR3 runs 18 residues. CDR1 and CDR2 (germline): MNHEY, SVGEGT. The CDR3 region is CASSYSYDRLSGANVLTF. CDR3 DNA: TGTGCCAGCAGTTACAGTTATGACAGACTCTCTGGGGCCAACGTCCTGACTTTC.

This sequence joins TRBV7-8 and TRBJ1-1; a weak D match, TRBD1 (5 bases). Germline values: CDR1 SGHVS, CDR2 FQNEAQ. The CDR3 is 18 residues long. Trimming pared 5 bases from V and 0 bases from J, leaving 22 bases between. The CDR3 DNA is TGTGCCAGCAGCCTATTTGCCCCTGTGCAGGGACTGAACACTGAAGCTTTCTTT. Its translation: CASSLFAPVQGLNTEAFF.

The chain combines TRBV24-1 with TRBJ2-6; no definite D call. This CDR3 is 17 amino acids long. Germline CDR1 KGHDR, CDR2 SFDVKD. The V end lost 4 bases, the J end lost 1 base, and 13 bases lay between the germline ends. The CDR3 spells CATSDPKTESGANVLTF. CDR3 sequence (DNA): TGTGCCACCAGTGACCCAAAGACGGAGTCTGGGGCCAACGTCCTGACTTTC.

The genes are TRBV3-1 (or the pseudogene TRBV3-2) and TRBJ1-3, with D hard to call. The CDR3 has 16 residues. Trimming removed 0 bases from V and 0 bases from J, with 9 bases in between. CDR1 LGHDT and CDR2 YNNKEL come from the germline V gene (reference sequence). The DNA of the CDR3 is TGTGCCAGCAGCCAAGAGAGCGGGAGCTCTGGAAACACCATATATTTT. This encodes CASSQESGSSGNTIYF.

This clone came up once. The chain joins TRBV2 to TRBJ2-7; D gene uncertain. CDR3 length: 11 amino acids. The V gene's germline CDR1 is SNHLY and CDR2 FYNNEI. V was shortened by 5 bases and J by 4 bases, with 6 bases between the two germline ends. The CDR3 DNA sequence: TGTGCCAGCAGTCCGAATTACGAGCAGTACTTC. Residues: CASSPNYEQYF.